The entry below gives a single TCR beta chain sequence along with its context. What it binds is not known. This sample is drawn from a study of T cell responses to AZD1222 COVID-19 vaccine. Study outcomes and limitations: Dominant CD4 TCR responses targeted spike regions 160-218 and 743-854. Most donors were white British, females outnumbered males, and clonal diversity was possibly underestimated. Two AZD1222 doses significantly raised spike-specific TCR breadth and depth over controls.

Method: immunoSEQ multiplex PCR; TCRdb's copy keeps in-frame clones and lacks some. The table includes some 140,000 clones, about 92% detected once. The CDR3 has 14 residues. From germline, CDR1 is SEHNR and CDR2 FQNEAQ (reference sequence). The V end lost 1 base, the J end lost 0 bases, and 7 bases lay between the germline ends. This sequence was found in an adult in good health. This specimen was peripheral blood, taken on day 0 of AZD1222 vaccination. The chain employs TRBV7-9 and TRBJ2-7; no reliable D call. The chain's CDR3 is CASSLGQSSYEQYF. CDR3 DNA sequence: TGTGCCAGCAGCTTAGGACAAAGCTCCTACGAGCAGTACTTC.